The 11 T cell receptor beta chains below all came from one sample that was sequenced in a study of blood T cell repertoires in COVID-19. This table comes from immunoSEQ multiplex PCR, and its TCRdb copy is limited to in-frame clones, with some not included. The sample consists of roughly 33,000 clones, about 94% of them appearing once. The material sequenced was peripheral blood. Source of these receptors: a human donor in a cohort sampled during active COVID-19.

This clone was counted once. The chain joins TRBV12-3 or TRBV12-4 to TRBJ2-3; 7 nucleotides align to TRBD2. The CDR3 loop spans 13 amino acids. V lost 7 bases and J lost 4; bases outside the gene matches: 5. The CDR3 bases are TGTGCCAGCAAAAGCGGGATGGCAGATACGCAGTATTTT. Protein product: CASKSGMADTQYF.

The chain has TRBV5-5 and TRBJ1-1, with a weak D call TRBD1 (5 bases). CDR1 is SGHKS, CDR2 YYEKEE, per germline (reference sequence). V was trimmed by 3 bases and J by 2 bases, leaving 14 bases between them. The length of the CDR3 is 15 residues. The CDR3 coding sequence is TGTGCCAGCAGCTGGGGAGGGGACCGAAACACTGAAGCTTTCTTT. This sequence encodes CASSWGGDRNTEAFF.

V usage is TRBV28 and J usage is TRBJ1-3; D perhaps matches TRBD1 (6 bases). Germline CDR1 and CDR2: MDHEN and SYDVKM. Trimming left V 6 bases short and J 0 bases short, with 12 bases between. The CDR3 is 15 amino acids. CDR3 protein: CASRDRTFSGNTIYF. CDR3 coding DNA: TGTGCCAGCAGGGACAGAACATTCTCTGGAAACACCATATATTTT.

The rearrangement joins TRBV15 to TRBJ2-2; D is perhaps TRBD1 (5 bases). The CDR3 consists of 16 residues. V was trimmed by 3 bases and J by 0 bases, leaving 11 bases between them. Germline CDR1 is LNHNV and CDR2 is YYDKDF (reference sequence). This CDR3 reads CATSSTGYSNTGELFF. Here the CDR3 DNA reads TGTGCCACCAGCAGCACAGGCTACTCGAACACCGGGGAGCTGTTTTTT.

The CDR3 protein is CASSEGTGAVAFF. In nucleotides, the CDR3 is TGCGCCAGCAGCGAAGGGACAGGGGCCGTGGCTTTCTTT. V gene TRBV5-1 combines with J gene TRBJ1-1; 10 positions agree with TRBD1. Germline CDR1 and CDR2: SGHRS and YFSETQ. The CDR3 is made up of 13 amino acids. V was clipped by 4 bases and J by 11 bases; unmatched bases: 8.

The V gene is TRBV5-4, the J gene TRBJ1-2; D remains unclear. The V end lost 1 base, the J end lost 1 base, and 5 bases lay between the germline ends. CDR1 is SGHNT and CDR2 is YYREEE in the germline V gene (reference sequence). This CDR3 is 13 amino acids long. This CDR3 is CASSLNNNYGYTF. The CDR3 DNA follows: TGTGCCAGCAGCTTGAACAATAACTATGGCTACACCTTC.

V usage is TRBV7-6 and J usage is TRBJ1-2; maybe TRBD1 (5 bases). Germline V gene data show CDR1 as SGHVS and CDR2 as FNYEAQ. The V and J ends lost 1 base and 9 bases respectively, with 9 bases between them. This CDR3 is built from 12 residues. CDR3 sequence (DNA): TGTGCCAGCAGCTTAGGACCAGGGAGCTACACCTTC. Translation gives CASSLGPGSYTF. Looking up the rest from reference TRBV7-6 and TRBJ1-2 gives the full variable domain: GAGVSQSPRYKVTKRGQDVALRCDPISGHVSLYWYRQALGQGPEFLTYFNYEAQQDKSGLPNDRFSAERPEGSISTLTIQRTEQRDSAMYRCASSLGPGSYTFGSGTRLTVV.

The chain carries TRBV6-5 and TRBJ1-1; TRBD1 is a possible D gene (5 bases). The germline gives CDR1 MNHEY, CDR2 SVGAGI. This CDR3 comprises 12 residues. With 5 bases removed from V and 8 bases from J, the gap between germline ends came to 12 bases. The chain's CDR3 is CASSIQVREAFF. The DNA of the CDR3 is TGTGCCAGCAGTATACAGGTTCGGGAAGCTTTCTTT.

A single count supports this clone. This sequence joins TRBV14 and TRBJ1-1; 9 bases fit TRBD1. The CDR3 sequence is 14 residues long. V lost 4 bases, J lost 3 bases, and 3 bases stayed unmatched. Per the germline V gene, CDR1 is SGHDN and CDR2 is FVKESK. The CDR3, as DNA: TGTGCCAGCAGCCTGTGGACAGGGGACACTGAAGCTTTCTTT. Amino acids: CASSLWTGDTEAFF.

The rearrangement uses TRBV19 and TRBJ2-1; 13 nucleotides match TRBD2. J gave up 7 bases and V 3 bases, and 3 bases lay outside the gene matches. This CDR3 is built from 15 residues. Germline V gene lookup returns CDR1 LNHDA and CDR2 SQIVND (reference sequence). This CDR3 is CASSITSGRENEQFF. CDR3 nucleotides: TGTGCCAGTAGTATCACTAGCGGGAGGGAGAATGAGCAGTTCTTC. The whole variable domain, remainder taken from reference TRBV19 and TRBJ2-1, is DGGITQSPKYLFRKEGQNVTLSCEQNLNHDAMYWYRQDPGQGLRLIYYSQIVNDFQKGDIAEGYSVSREKKESFPLTVTSAQKNPTAFYLCASSITSGRENEQFFGPGTRLTVL.

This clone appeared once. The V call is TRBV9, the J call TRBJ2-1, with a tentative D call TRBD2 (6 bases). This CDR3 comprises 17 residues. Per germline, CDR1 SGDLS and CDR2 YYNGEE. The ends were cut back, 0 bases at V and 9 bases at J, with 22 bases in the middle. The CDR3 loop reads CASSVGGRGLRYGEQFF. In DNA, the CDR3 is TGTGCCAGCAGCGTAGGGGGTAGGGGACTCCGTTACGGTGAGCAGTTCTTC.